This T cell receptor beta chain comes out of a study of shared clonotypes between healthy human individuals. Study-level background: Two women and a few men aged 18 to 49 served as donors. A donor's plate count was three for CD4 naive and three for CD4 memory; CD8 naive had two and CD8 memory one.

The table lists this clone with a count of one. V was shortened by 5 bases and J by 3 bases, with 11 bases between the two germline ends. The CDR3 is 14 residues long. The germline V gene has CDR1 ENHRY and CDR2 SYGVKD. The test was conducted at deep level. This table comes from immunoSEQ multiplex PCR, and its TCRdb copy is limited to in-frame clones, with some not included. This table holds around 2,000,000 clones, about 95% found once. A CD45RA+ naive subset and a CD45RA-negative memory subset were split from CD4+ cells. The origin of this receptor is a man aged 18 to 35 in good health. J is TRBJ1-3 and V is TRBV10-3; a possible D gene is TRBD1 (6 bases). The source material was naive CD4+ T cells sorted from blood. The subset was: CD45RA+ positively selected. CDR3 region: CAISPGADGNTIYF. The DNA for the CDR3 is TGTGCCATCAGTCCGGGGGCTGATGGAAACACCATATATTTT.